This T cell receptor (beta chain) derives from a study of T cell responses to AZD1222 COVID-19 vaccine. V was trimmed by 1 base and J by 1 base, leaving 7 bases between them. This CDR3 region has 14 residues. Germline V CDR1 and CDR2: SGHVS, FQNEAQ. Sequencing was performed with immunoSEQ multiplex PCR; in TCRdb, only in-frame clones are kept and a portion is missing. The sample lists approximately 100,000 clones, roughly 91% occurring once. The material was peripheral blood, obtained on day 0 of AZD1222 vaccination. The receptor comes from an adult in good health. The V call is TRBV7-8, the J call TRBJ2-5; unclear D gene. CDR3 sequence (DNA): TGTGCCAGCAGCTTAGGGACGCCCCAAGAGACCCAGTACTTC. Its translation: CASSLGTPQETQYF.